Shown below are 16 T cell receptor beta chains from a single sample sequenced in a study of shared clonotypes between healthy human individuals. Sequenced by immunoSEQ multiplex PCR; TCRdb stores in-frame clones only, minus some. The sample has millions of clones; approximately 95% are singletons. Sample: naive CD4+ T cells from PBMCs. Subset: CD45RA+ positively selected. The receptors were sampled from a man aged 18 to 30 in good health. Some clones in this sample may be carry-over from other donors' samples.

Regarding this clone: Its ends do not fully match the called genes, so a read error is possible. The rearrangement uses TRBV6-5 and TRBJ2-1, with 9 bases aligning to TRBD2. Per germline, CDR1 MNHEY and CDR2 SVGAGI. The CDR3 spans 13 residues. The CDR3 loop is CASSYSHTSGLIF. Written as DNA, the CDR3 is TGTGCCAGCAGTTACTCCCATACTAGCGGGTTGATCTTC.

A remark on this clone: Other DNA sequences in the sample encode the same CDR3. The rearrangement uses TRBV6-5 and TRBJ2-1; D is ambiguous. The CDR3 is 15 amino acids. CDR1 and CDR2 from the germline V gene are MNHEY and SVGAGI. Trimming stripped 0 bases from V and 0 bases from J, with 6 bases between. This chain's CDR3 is CASSYSADSYNEQFF. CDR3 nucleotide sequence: TGTGCCAGCAGTTACTCGGCTGACTCCTACAATGAGCAGTTCTTC.

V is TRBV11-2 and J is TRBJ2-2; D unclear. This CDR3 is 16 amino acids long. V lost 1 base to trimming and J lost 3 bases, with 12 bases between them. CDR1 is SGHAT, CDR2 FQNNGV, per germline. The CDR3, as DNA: TGTGCCAGCAGCTTAGTAAGGCCAGGTGACACCGGGGAGCTGTTTTTT. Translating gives CASSLVRPGDTGELFF.

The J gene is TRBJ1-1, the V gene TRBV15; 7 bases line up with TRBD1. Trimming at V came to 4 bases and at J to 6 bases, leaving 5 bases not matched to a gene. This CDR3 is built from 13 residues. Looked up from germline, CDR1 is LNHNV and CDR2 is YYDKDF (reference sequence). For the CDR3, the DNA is TGTGCCACCAGCACCCGACAGGGCCCTGAAGCTTTCTTT. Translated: CATSTRQGPEAFF.

The CDR3 bases are TGCAGCGCCCCAGGGCAGGTTTCTGAAGCTTTCTTT. Translation gives CSAPGQVSEAFF. J is TRBJ1-1 and V is TRBV29-1; perhaps TRBD1 as D (5 bases). V was cut by 7 bases and J by 6 bases, with 15 bases left in between. The germline gives CDR1 SQVTM, CDR2 ANQGSEA. The CDR3 extends over 12 amino acids. Together with reference TRBV29-1 and TRBJ1-1, the CDR3 gives the full variable domain: SAVISQKPSRDICQRGTSLTIQCQVDSQVTMMFWYRQQPGQSLTLIATANQGSEATYESGFVIDKFPISRPNLTFSTLTVSNMSPEDSSIYLCSAPGQVSEAFFGQGTRLTVV.

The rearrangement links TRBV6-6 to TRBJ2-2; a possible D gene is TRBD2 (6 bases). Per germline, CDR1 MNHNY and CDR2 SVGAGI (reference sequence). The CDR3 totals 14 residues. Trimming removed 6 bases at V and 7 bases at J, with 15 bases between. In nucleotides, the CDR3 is TGTGCCAGCAGGAAGGACTACGCAGACGGGGAGCTGTTTTTT. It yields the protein CASRKDYADGELFF.

This chain's CDR3 is CASSQEPSLNYYTGELFF. The CDR3 DNA reads as TGCGCCAGCAGCCAAGAGCCTAGCTTGAACTATTACACCGGGGAGCTGTTTTTT. The chain is built from TRBV4-3 and TRBJ2-2, with a weak D call TRBD2 (5 bases). In germline, CDR1 is LGHNA, CDR2 YSLEER. Trimming took off 0 bases at V and 3 bases at J, with 17 bases between the two ends. The CDR3 is 18 residues long.

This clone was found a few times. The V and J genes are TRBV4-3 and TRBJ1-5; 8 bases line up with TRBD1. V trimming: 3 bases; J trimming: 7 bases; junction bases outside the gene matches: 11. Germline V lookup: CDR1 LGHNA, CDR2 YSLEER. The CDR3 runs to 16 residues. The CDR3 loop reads CASSQDGQGGGQPQHF. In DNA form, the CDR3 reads TGCGCCAGCAGCCAGGACGGACAGGGCGGAGGGCAGCCCCAGCATTTT.

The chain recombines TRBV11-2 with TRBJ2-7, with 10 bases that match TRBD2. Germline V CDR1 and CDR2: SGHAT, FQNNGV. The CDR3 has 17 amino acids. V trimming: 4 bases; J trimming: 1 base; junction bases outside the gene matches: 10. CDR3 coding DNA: TGTGCCAGCAGCTCCTACTCCGGGACTAGCGAGTCCTACGAGCAGTACTTC. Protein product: CASSSYSGTSESYEQYF.

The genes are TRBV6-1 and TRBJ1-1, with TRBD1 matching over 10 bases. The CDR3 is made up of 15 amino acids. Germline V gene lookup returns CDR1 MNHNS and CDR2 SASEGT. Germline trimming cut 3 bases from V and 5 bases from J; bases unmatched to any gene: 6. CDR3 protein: CASSEPGTGETEAFF. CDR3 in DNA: TGTGCCAGCAGTGAGCCCGGGACAGGGGAGACTGAAGCTTTCTTT.

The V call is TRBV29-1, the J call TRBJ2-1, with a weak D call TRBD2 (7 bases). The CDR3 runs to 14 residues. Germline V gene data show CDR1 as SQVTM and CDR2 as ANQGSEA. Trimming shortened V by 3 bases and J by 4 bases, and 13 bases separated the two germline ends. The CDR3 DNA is TGCAGCGTTGAGGGGGGGGCCCGTTACAATGAGCAGTTCTTC. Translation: CSVEGGARYNEQFF.

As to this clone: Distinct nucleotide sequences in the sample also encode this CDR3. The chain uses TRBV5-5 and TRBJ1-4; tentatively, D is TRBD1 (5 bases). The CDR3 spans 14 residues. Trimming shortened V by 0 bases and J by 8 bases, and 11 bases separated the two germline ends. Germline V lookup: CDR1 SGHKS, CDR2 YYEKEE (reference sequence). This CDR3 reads CASSLVREGEKLFF. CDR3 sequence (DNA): TGTGCCAGCAGCTTGGTGAGGGAGGGGGAAAAACTGTTTTTT.

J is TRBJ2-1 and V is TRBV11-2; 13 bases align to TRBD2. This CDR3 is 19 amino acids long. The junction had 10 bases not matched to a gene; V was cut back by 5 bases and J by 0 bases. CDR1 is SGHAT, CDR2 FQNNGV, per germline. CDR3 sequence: CASSQGLAGEGRSYNEQFF. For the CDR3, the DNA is TGTGCCAGCAGCCAAGGACTAGCGGGAGAAGGGCGCTCCTACAATGAGCAGTTCTTC.

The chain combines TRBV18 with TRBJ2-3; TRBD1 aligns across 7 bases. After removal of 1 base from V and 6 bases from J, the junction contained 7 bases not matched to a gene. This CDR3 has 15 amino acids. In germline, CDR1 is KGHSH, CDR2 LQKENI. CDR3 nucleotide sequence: TGTGCCAGCTCACCACTAGGACAGGCTGTCGATACGCAGTATTTT. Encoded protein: CASSPLGQAVDTQYF.

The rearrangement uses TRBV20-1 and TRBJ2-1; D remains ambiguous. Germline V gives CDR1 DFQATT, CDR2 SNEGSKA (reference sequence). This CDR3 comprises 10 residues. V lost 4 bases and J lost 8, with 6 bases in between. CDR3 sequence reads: CSANPHEQFF. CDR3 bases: TGCAGTGCTAACCCCCATGAGCAGTTCTTC.

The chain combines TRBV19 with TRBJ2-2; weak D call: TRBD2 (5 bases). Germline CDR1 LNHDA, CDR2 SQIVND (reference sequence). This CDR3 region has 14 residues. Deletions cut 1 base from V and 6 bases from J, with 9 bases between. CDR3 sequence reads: CASSIVEAAGELFF. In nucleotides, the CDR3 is TGTGCCAGTAGTATAGTGGAGGCAGCCGGGGAGCTGTTTTTT.